These 19 T cell receptor beta chains came from one sample sequenced in a study of blood T cell repertoires in COVID-19. Method: immunoSEQ multiplex PCR; TCRdb's copy keeps in-frame clones and lacks some. Of under 50,000 clones in the sample, about 90% were seen once. Sequenced material: peripheral blood. The receptor source for this set is a man in his 60s with COVID-19, enrolled during active disease.

V is TRBV7-2 and J is TRBJ1-2; perhaps TRBD1 as D (6 bases). This CDR3 contains 15 residues. Germline-derived CDR1 and CDR2 are SGHTA and FQGNSA. The ends were cut back, 0 bases at V and 5 bases at J, with 13 bases in the middle. The CDR3 DNA is TGTGCCAGCAGCTTAGCGGGGGCTTTTGGGTATGGCTACACCTTC. Translated: CASSLAGAFGYGYTF.

V usage is TRBV5-4 and J usage is TRBJ2-7, with a possible D match to TRBD1 (6 bases). Trimming removed 4 bases at V and 9 bases at J, with 14 bases between. Germline-derived CDR1 and CDR2 are SGHNT and YYREEE (reference sequence). The CDR3 is 12 amino acids. The CDR3 reads CASSQDRFLQYF. In nucleotides, the CDR3 is TGTGCCAGCAGCCAGGACAGATTTCTGCAGTACTTC.

The chain links TRBV12-5 to TRBJ1-5; D remains ambiguous. The CDR3 extends over 13 amino acids. The V gene lost 1 base and the J gene lost 4 bases, with 5 bases spanning the gap. Germline V CDR1 and CDR2: LGHNT, FRNRAP. CDR3 bases: TGTGCTAGTGGTTTGGGAGCGAATCAGCCCCAGCATTTT. Translated: CASGLGANQPQHF.

The chain carries TRBV5-1 and TRBJ2-3; 16 bases fit TRBD2. The CDR3 is 19 residues long. V lost 3 bases to trimming and J lost 3 bases; unmatched junction nucleotides: 10. Germline assignment: CDR1 SGHRS and CDR2 YFSETQ. For the CDR3, the DNA is TGCGCCAGCAGCTCCGCCGGGACTAGCGGGAGGGCCGTAACAGATACGCAGTATTTT. Amino acid sequence: CASSSAGTSGRAVTDTQYF.

In this sample, this clone turned up a few times. The gene calls are TRBV9 and TRBJ1-4, with 7 positions matching TRBD1. V shed 4 bases, J shed 8 bases, and the junction held 8 bases outside the gene matches. The germline V gene has CDR1 SGDLS and CDR2 YYNGEE. The CDR3 consists of 14 residues. The CDR3 DNA reads as TGTGCCAGCAGCCCTGACTCAGGGGGGGAAAAACTGTTTTTT. It specifies CASSPDSGGEKLFF.

The chain recombines TRBV19 with TRBJ2-7, with 8 positions matching TRBD1. CDR3 length equals 14 residues. J was trimmed by 7 bases and V by 4 bases; bases with no gene match: 9. The germline V gene encodes CDR1 LNHDA and CDR2 SQIVND (reference sequence). The CDR3 region is CASSRRDRFKEQYF. In DNA, the CDR3 is TGTGCCAGTAGTAGAAGGGACAGGTTTAAAGAGCAGTACTTC.

This clone was observed a few times. J is TRBJ1-3 and V is TRBV30; a possible D gene is TRBD1 (6 bases). The CDR3 length is 15 residues. CDR1 GTSNPN and CDR2 SVGIG come from the germline V gene (reference sequence). Trimming removed 2 bases at V and 0 bases at J, with 11 bases between. DNA of the CDR3: TGTGCCTGGAGTCGGACAGCGAACTCTGGAAACACCATATATTTT. The encoded protein is CAWSRTANSGNTIYF.

The chain combines TRBV3-1 (or the pseudogene TRBV3-2) with TRBJ2-7; tentatively, D is TRBD1 (6 bases). Germline V gene sequence: CDR1 LGHDT, CDR2 YNNKEL (reference sequence). V was trimmed by 5 bases and J by 0 bases, leaving 11 bases between them. The CDR3 covers 14 residues. The CDR3 protein is CASSGTTGSYEQYF. As DNA, the CDR3 is TGTGCCAGCAGCGGAACGACAGGCTCCTACGAGCAGTACTTC.

The chain links TRBV5-1 to TRBJ2-7, with 10 bases that match TRBD2. CDR1 is SGHRS, CDR2 YFSETQ, per germline. The V and J ends lost 4 bases and 2 bases, in that order; junction bases with no gene match: 9. This CDR3 comprises 16 residues. The CDR3 DNA follows: TGCGCCAGCAGCCAGACCGGGACTAGCGCAGCCTACGAGCAGTACTTC. Encoded protein: CASSQTGTSAAYEQYF.

This sequence joins TRBV10-2 and TRBJ1-6; D remains ambiguous. Germline-derived CDR1 and CDR2 are WSHSY and SAAADI. This CDR3 is built from 16 residues. Trimming shortened V by 3 bases and J by 4 bases, and 13 bases separated the two germline ends. The CDR3 sequence: CASSDVYSTYNSPLHF. In DNA, the CDR3 is TGCGCCAGCAGTGACGTTTACAGTACATATAATTCACCCCTCCACTTT.

The chain has TRBV28 and TRBJ1-3, with a weak D call TRBD1 (6 bases). The CDR3 is 14 amino acids. Germline V lookup: CDR1 MDHEN, CDR2 SYDVKM. Trimming took 7 bases from V and 2 from J, leaving 12 bases between them. The DNA of the CDR3 is TGTGCCAGCACCACACAGGGTCCTGGAAACACCATATATTTT. Its translation: CASTTQGPGNTIYF.

This clone was detected once. The CDR3 loop is CASRVEGQVNTEAFF. In nucleotides, the CDR3 is TGTGCCAGCAGAGTGGAGGGACAGGTTAACACTGAAGCTTTCTTT. The chain couples TRBV2 to TRBJ1-1; TRBD1 matches 8 bases. The CDR3 runs to 15 residues. V shed 6 bases and J 2 bases; nucleotides not matched to a gene: 8. The germline gives CDR1 SNHLY, CDR2 FYNNEI.

V usage is TRBV28 and J usage is TRBJ1-1; D unresolved. Germline values: CDR1 MDHEN, CDR2 SYDVKM. V was shortened by 3 bases and J by 5 bases, with 10 bases between the two germline ends. This CDR3 has 13 amino acids. The CDR3 coding sequence is TGTGCCAGCAGTTTTTCGTATCCGACTGAAGCTTTCTTT. As protein: CASSFSYPTEAFF.

The rearrangement links TRBV12-3 or TRBV12-4 to TRBJ2-7, with 7 bases identical to TRBD2. The CDR3 sequence is 13 residues long. After removal of 5 bases from V and 6 bases from J, the junction contained 7 bases not matched to a gene. The CDR3 loop reads CASSPSWGGEQYF. DNA for the CDR3: TGTGCCAGCAGTCCATCCTGGGGGGGCGAGCAGTACTTC.

This rearrangement joins TRBV28 to TRBJ2-4; 13 nucleotides align to TRBD2. Germline CDR1 MDHEN, CDR2 SYDVKM. The V gene end was trimmed by 3 bases and the J gene end by 0 bases; junction bases not matched to a gene: 5. This CDR3 has 18 residues. The DNA for the CDR3 is TGTGCCAGCAGTTTCACTAGCGGGAGGGCCGCAGCCAAAAACATTCAGTACTTC. It is translated as CASSFTSGRAAAKNIQYF.

The chain couples TRBV30 to TRBJ2-3; D is perhaps TRBD2 (6 bases). Trimming took off 4 bases at V and 0 bases at J, with 14 bases between the two ends. CDR1 is GTSNPN, CDR2 SVGIG, per germline (reference sequence). CDR3 length equals 15 residues. CDR3: CAWTLLASSTDTQYF. For the CDR3, the DNA is TGTGCCTGGACTTTACTAGCCTCTAGCACAGATACGCAGTATTTT.

This clone was detected only a few times. CDR3 sequence reads: CASSYSGGPGAFF. The DNA of the CDR3 is TGTGCCAGCAGTTACTCTGGGGGCCCGGGGGCTTTCTTT. The chain recombines TRBV6-5 with TRBJ1-1; tentative D call: TRBD1 (6 bases). CDR1 is MNHEY, CDR2 SVGAGI, per germline. With 0 bases removed from V and 11 bases from J, the gap between germline ends came to 13 bases. The CDR3 has 13 amino acids.

This clone was seen once. The genes are TRBV28 and TRBJ2-7; the D gene is possibly TRBD1 (7 bases). This CDR3 spans 14 amino acids. Germline lookup yields CDR1 MDHEN and CDR2 SYDVKM. V lost 5 bases and J lost 2, with 13 bases in between. CDR3 in amino acids: CASSQGGRAYEQYF. Here the CDR3 DNA reads TGTGCCAGCAGTCAGGGGGGACGGGCCTACGAGCAGTACTTC.

The gene calls are TRBV5-1 and TRBJ1-4, with 8 bases fitting TRBD1. Trimming cost V 5 bases and J 6 bases; bases outside gene matches: 6. Germline CDR1 SGHRS, CDR2 YFSETQ. The CDR3 consists of 14 residues. This chain's CDR3 is CASRAQGVYEKLFF. The CDR3 DNA is TGCGCCAGCAGAGCACAGGGGGTTTATGAAAAACTGTTTTTT. Based on the CDR3 plus reference TRBV5-1 and TRBJ1-4, the full variable domain is KAGVTQTPRYLIKTRGQQVTLSCSPISGHRSVSWYQQTPGQGLQFLFEYFSETQRNKGNFPGRFSGRQFSNSRSEMNVSTLELGDSALYLCASRAQGVYEKLFFGSGTQLSVL.